This T cell receptor (beta chain) comes out of a study of blood T cell repertoires in COVID-19. For the study at large: From the United States, Italy and Spain came samples of acute and convalescent COVID-19. T cells, B-cell-depleted T cells, or PBMCs supplied cDNA or gDNA.

CDR1 and CDR2 (germline): MDHEN, SYDVKM. CDR3 length: 12 amino acids. V shed 1 base and J shed 8 bases, with 3 bases lying between them. This clone appeared a few times. In the study's own analysis: Reference gene primer amplification yielded estimated nucleated cell counts. This table comes from immunoSEQ multiplex PCR, and its TCRdb copy is limited to in-frame clones, with some not included. V, J and clone size were drawn from that table, and D and trimming were deduced from the DNA. Here the sample spans roughly 88,000 clones, about 70% being singletons. The sample was peripheral blood. This TCR came from a woman aged 60-70 years in a cohort sampled during active or convalescent COVID-19. The rearrangement uses TRBV28 and TRBJ1-6, with D unresolved. CDR3 coding DNA: TGTGCCAGCAGTTTATCCGATTCACCCCTCCACTTT. It codes for CASSLSDSPLHF. Filled out from reference TRBV28 and TRBJ1-6, the complete variable domain reads DVKVTQSSRYLVKRTGEKVFLECVQDMDHENMFWYRQDPGLGLRLIYFSYDVKMKEKGDIPEGYSVSREKKERFSLILESASTNQTSMYLCASSLSDSPLHFGNGTRLTVT.